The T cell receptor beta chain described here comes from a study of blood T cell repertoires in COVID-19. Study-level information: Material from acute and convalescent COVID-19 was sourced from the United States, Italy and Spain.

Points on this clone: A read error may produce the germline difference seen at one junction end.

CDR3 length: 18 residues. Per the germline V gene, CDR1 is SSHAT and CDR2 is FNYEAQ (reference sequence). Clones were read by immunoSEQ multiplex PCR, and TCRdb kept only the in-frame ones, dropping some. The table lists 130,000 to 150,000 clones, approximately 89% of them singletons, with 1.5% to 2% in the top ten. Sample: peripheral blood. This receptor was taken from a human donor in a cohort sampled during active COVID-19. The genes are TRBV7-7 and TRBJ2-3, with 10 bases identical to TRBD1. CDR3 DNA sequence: TGTGCTAGCAGCTTAGGGGTTTCCGGGACAGGGGGCACAGATACGCAGTATTTT. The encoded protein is CASSLGVSGTGGTDTQYF.